Detailed here is one T cell receptor (beta chain). The data were obtained in a study of blood T cell repertoires in COVID-19. Germline V gives CDR1 SGHNT, CDR2 YYREEE (reference sequence). The CDR3 covers 16 residues. The V gene end was trimmed by 1 base and the J gene end by 4 bases; junction bases not matched to a gene: 8. TCRdb's table, derived via immunoSEQ multiplex PCR, lists solely in-frame clones and lacks some. The sample has roughly 140,000 clones; roughly nine tenths are singletons. V usage is TRBV5-4 and J usage is TRBJ2-3; 8 positions agree with TRBD2. This receptor was identified in a woman in her sixties or seventies with active COVID-19. The sequencing input was peripheral blood. In nucleotides, the CDR3 is TGTGCCAGCAGCTTGTTTGCGGGAGGCGGGTCAGATACGCAGTATTTT. Amino acids: CASSLFAGGGSDTQYF.